The T cell receptor (beta chain) described here comes from a study of cytomegalovirus exposure and HLA in healthy donors. Study-level background: Genotyping of roughly 400 donors showed that 80% to 85% belonged to the Caucasian-associated ancestry cluster.

PCR used 60 Vbeta primers and 13 Jbeta primers. The repertoire was sequenced with immunoSEQ multiplex PCR; TCRdb's copy has only in-frame clones and lacks some. The sample has about 140,000 clones; about 80% are singletons. Only one count was recorded for this clone. What it recognizes is unknown. Findings of the study overall: In a later analysis, HLA-associated TCR beta chains were more clonally expanded than equally common others. Later analysis showed TCR association rates varying by HLA locus, highest for DRB1 and lowest for HLA-C. As was reported, the HLA-A and HLA-B alleles of most subjects were accurately predicted from TCR beta sequences.

With 5 bases clipped from V and 3 bases from J, the junction kept 5 bases outside the gene matches. CDR3 size: 15 residues. Germline CDR1 and CDR2: SGHVS and FNYEAQ. The receptor was isolated from a man aged 30 to 45 in good health and CMV-seropositive. The chain combines TRBV7-6 with TRBJ2-7; 12 positions agree with TRBD2. Sequenced material: PBMCs. Here the CDR3 DNA reads TGTGCCAGCAGCCCTAGCGGGGGGGGCGACTACGAGCAGTACTTC. This gives the protein CASSPSGGGDYEQYF.